The clone carrying this T cell receptor beta chain was detected a few times. No antigen is known for it. This specimen belongs to a study of tumor-infiltrating lymphocytes in primary liver carcinoma. About the research overall: Stage T1-T3 N0M0 and a size of roughly 4.2 to 11 cm characterized the tumors. Findings of the study overall: Reduced overlap was seen in tumor-adjacent and tumor-blood pairs versus tumor region pairs. Top-250-clone fractions were significantly higher in tumors than in blood (p = 0.039).

This CDR3 contains 16 residues. In germline, CDR1 is MDHEN, CDR2 SYDVKM. V lost 3 bases, J lost 7 bases, and 8 bases stayed unmatched. The blood RNA (from unsorted whole blood) was obtained, and germline DNA was also extracted. Chronic HBV infection, untreated so far, was present in the patients. Making TCR beta cDNA involved around 500 ng total RNA and a constant-region primer. Three nested multiplex PCR rounds, a slightly modified ARM-PCR method, built the TCR beta libraries. In the first two PCR rounds, TRBV1-TRBV30 forward primers were paired with a C-beta reverse primer, and each round lasted roughly 9 cycles. TCRdb independently ran MiXCR on the multiplex PCR reads; one entry per CDR3 protein. Found here are fewer than 350,000 distinct CDR3 sequences, about 65% of them singletons; the top ten hold about 6.5%.

The sequence derives from a man aged 35-49 years with primary liver carcinoma and hepatitis B virus infection. Input material: peripheral blood. The rearrangement uses TRBV28 and TRBJ2-1; 11 bases are shared with TRBD2. The CDR3 DNA is TGTGCCAGCAGTTTCTCTAGCGGGAGGAAGTATAATGAGCAGTTCTTC. Residues: CASSFSSGRKYNEQFF.